The 12 T cell receptor beta chains reported below all come from one sample, sequenced in a study of T cells in localized non-small cell lung cancer. The method was immunoSEQ multiplex PCR; TCRdb's version includes in-frame clones alone and lacks a portion of them. The sample lists more than 100,000 clones, around 89% seen once, with over 1.5% in the top ten. The sample here was peripheral blood, taken before any cancer treatment. All receptors derive from a female donor over 55 with stage I lung adenocarcinoma.

This sequence joins TRBV6-5 and TRBJ1-1; 9 bases map to TRBD1. Trimming took 8 bases from V and 12 from J; bases not matched to a gene: 7. The CDR3 runs to 11 residues. CDR1 is MNHEY and CDR2 is SVGAGI in the germline V gene. The CDR3 spells CASCGGTGPFF. For the CDR3, the DNA is TGTGCCAGCTGCGGGGGGACAGGGCCTTTCTTT.

V usage is TRBV4-1 and J usage is TRBJ1-4; 10 positions agree with TRBD1. This CDR3 contains 20 residues. The V segment lost 0 bases and the J segment 7 bases; nucleotides outside the gene matches: 17. Per germline, CDR1 MGHRA and CDR2 YSYEKL. CDR3 sequence: CASSQDEGQGWNGQLEKLFF. CDR3 coding DNA: TGCGCCAGCAGCCAAGATGAGGGACAGGGGTGGAATGGTCAGCTTGAAAAACTGTTTTTT.

The J gene is TRBJ1-2, the V gene TRBV28, with 12 positions matching TRBD1. The CDR3 spans 14 residues. J gave up 7 bases and V 11 bases, and 11 bases lay outside the gene matches. Germline CDR1 and CDR2: MDHEN and SYDVKM. CDR3 region: CASYAGGQGAGYTF. In DNA form, the CDR3 reads TGTGCCTCTTACGCCGGGGGACAGGGGGCTGGCTACACCTTC.

This rearrangement joins TRBV9 to TRBJ1-1, with D unclear. V lost 0 bases and J 8 bases, leaving 8 bases between the germline ends. Germline V gene data show CDR1 as SGDLS and CDR2 as YYNGEE. The CDR3 has 12 amino acids. CDR3 bases: TGTGCCAGCAGCGTAGCGGGATCCGAAGCTTTCTTT. Encoded protein: CASSVAGSEAFF.

The V call is TRBV19, the J call TRBJ2-1, with 8 bases matching TRBD2. The ends lost 7 bases at V and 7 bases at J; junction bases unmatched: 9. CDR1 is LNHDA and CDR2 is SQIVND in the germline V gene (reference sequence). CDR3 length: 14 residues. DNA for the CDR3: TGTGCCAGTACCCGCGGGACTAGAACAAATGAGCAGTTCTTC. Translation gives CASTRGTRTNEQFF. Combining the CDR3 with reference TRBV19 and TRBJ2-1 gives the whole variable domain DGGITQSPKYLFRKEGQNVTLSCEQNLNHDAMYWYRQDPGQGLRLIYYSQIVNDFQKGDIAEGYSVSREKKESFPLTVTSAQKNPTAFYLCASTRGTRTNEQFFGPGTRLTVL.

The chain couples TRBV7-3 to TRBJ2-2; 8 nucleotides align to TRBD1. Germline V lookup: CDR1 SGHTA, CDR2 FQGTGA. Trimming cost V 1 base and J 1 base; bases outside gene matches: 2. There are 16 residues in the CDR3. This CDR3 reads CASSLIGTGNTGELFF. In DNA, the CDR3 is TGTGCCAGCAGCTTAATCGGGACAGGGAACACCGGGGAGCTGTTTTTT. The full variable domain, in which reference TRBV7-3 and TRBJ2-2 provide the parts outside the CDR3, is GAGVSQTPSNKVTEKGKYVELRCDPISGHTALYWYRQSLGQGPEFLIYFQGTGAADDSGLPNDRFFAVRPEGSVSTLKIQRTERGDSAVYLCASSLIGTGNTGELFFGEGSRLTVL.

The chain recombines TRBV5-1 with TRBJ2-1; TRBD2 agrees at 15 bases. After removal of 0 bases from V and 4 bases from J, the junction contained 8 bases not matched to a gene. This CDR3 is built from 19 residues. Germline V lookup: CDR1 SGHRS, CDR2 YFSETQ. The CDR3 spells CASSLGGLAGGREYNEQFF. The CDR3 DNA follows: TGCGCCAGCAGCTTGGGGGGACTAGCGGGAGGAAGGGAGTACAATGAGCAGTTCTTC.

CDR3 DNA: TGTGCCAGCAGCTCCCCGGGCAGGGCCGAGCAGTACTTC. Translated: CASSSPGRAEQYF. The chain joins TRBV7-9 to TRBJ2-7; maybe TRBD1 (5 bases). The CDR3 loop spans 13 amino acids. Trimming shortened V by 4 bases and J by 6 bases, and 13 bases separated the two germline ends. CDR1 and CDR2 (germline): SEHNR, FQNEAQ (reference sequence). The complete variable domain, with remaining parts taken from reference TRBV7-9 and TRBJ2-7, reads DTGVSQNPRHKITKRGQNVTFRCDPISEHNRLYWYRQTLGQGPEFLTYFQNEAQLEKSRLLSDRFSAERPKGSFSTLEIQRTEQGDSAMYLCASSSPGRAEQYFGPGTRLTVT.

In this sample, this clone turned up a few times. The V call is TRBV4-2, the J call TRBJ2-1; possible D gene TRBD2, 5 bases. CDR1 is LGHNA and CDR2 is YNFKEQ in the germline V gene. Trimming left V 1 base short and J 9 bases short, with 10 bases between. The CDR3 runs 13 residues. In DNA, the CDR3 is TGTGCCAGCAGCCAAGGAGACGGAGGTGAGCAGTTCTTC. Translated: CASSQGDGGEQFF.

V and J are TRBV27 and TRBJ1-1, with TRBD1 identical over 9 bases. CDR1 and CDR2 (germline): MNHEY, SMNVEV (reference sequence). The CDR3 extends over 14 amino acids. V trimming: 6 bases; J trimming: 1 base; junction bases outside the gene matches: 3. The CDR3 loop is CASRPQGANTEAFF. The CDR3 bases are TGTGCCAGCAGGCCACAGGGGGCGAACACTGAAGCTTTCTTT.

The chain employs TRBV14 and TRBJ1-1; 10 nucleotides align to TRBD1. V lost 5 bases to trimming and J lost 4 bases; unmatched junction nucleotides: 7. CDR1 and CDR2 (germline): SGHDN, FVKESK. This CDR3 spans 15 amino acids. The CDR3 coding sequence is TGTGCCAGCAGCTCGCGGACAGGGGGTTCCACTGAAGCTTTCTTT. As protein: CASSSRTGGSTEAFF.

The rearrangement links TRBV7-2 to TRBJ2-1; a weak D match, TRBD2 (6 bases). The germline V gene encodes CDR1 SGHTA and CDR2 FQGNSA. The V end lost 10 bases, the J end lost 0 bases, and 10 bases lay between the germline ends. This CDR3 has 13 residues. The CDR3 loop is CAIRGLSYNEQFF. In nucleotides, the CDR3 is TGTGCCATCCGGGGACTCTCCTACAATGAGCAGTTCTTC.